This TCR beta chain originates from a study of blood T cell repertoires in COVID-19. At the level of the study: T cells, B-cell-depleted T cells, or PBMCs supplied cDNA or gDNA.

Germline CDR1 is SGHTA and CDR2 is FQGTGA. V lost 4 bases and J lost 8; bases outside the gene matches: 2. This CDR3 is built from 14 residues. Authors' data handling: Estimation of nucleated cell counts was performed using reference gene primer amplification. Using immunoSEQ multiplex PCR, the repertoire was profiled, and TCRdb retains in-frame clones only, with some absent. V and J calls and clone size come straight from that table; D and trimming were deduced from the DNA. The table has over 250,000 clones, around 84% seen once; the top ten hold 5%. Cohorts were based on clinical histories the participants reported.

The V call is TRBV7-3, the J call TRBJ2-1; 13 bases line up with TRBD2. The sequencing sample was made of PBMCs or T cells enriched from blood (not recorded which). The sequence was obtained from a man aged 35 to 55 who had been exposed to COVID-19. The CDR3 here is CASSSGLAGDEQFF. In nucleotides, the CDR3 is TGTGCCAGCAGCTCCGGACTAGCGGGAGATGAGCAGTTCTTC.